This T cell receptor beta chain is from a study of blood T cells in healthy people across ages. Primed by a sample-barcoded 5' primer and a J-beta primer mix, a second PCR proceeded for roughly 6 to 12 cycles. Each cDNA molecule was tagged by a template-switch adaptor that had 12 random nucleotides. Via MiXCR, TCRdb re-called the 5' RACE reads, giving one row per CDR3 protein. The table lists some 1.8 million distinct CDR3 sequences, about two fifths of them singletons. Donors were healthy Caucasian individuals from Russia aged roughly 6 to 90. Each donor gave approximately 9.7 milliliters of peripheral blood. CDR3 length: 14 residues. CDR1 is SGHTA and CDR2 is FQGTGA in the germline V gene. Study outcomes and limitations: Possibly confounding the expanded clonotype changes was the fact that donor CMV status was unknown.

To note about this clonotype: Its antigen remains unidentified. Sequence at one end of the junction differs from germline and may be a read error.

The chain uses TRBV7-3 and TRBJ2-3, with D uncertain. The sequence was obtained from a human donor in good health. Sequences were obtained from blood. The CDR3 DNA reads TGTGCCAGCAGCTTACGGACGGGCACAGATACGCAGTGTTTT. This codes for CASSLRTGTDTQCF.